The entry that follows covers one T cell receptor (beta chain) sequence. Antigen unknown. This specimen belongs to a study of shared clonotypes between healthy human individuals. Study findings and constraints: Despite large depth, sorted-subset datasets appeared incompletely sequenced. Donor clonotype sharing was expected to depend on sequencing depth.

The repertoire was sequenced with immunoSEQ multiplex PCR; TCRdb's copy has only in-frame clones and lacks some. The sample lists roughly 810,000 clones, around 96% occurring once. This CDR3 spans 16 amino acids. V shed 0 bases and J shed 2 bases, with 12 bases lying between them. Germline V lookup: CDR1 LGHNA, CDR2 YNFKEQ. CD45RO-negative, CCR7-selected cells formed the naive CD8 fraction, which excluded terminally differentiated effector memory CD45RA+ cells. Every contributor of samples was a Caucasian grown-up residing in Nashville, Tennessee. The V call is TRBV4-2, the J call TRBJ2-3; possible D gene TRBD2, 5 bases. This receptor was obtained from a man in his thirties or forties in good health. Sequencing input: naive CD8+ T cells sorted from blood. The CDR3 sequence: CASSQDRAEVTDTQYF. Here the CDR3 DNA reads TGTGCCAGCAGCCAAGATCGAGCGGAGGTCACAGATACGCAGTATTTT.